The 12 T cell receptor beta chains below come from one sample, sequenced in a study of control samples from healthy donors and cancer patients. TCRdb's table, derived via immunoSEQ multiplex PCR, lists solely in-frame clones and lacks some. The sample comprises fewer than 200,000 clones, around 93% of which are singletons, and approximately 4% rests with the top ten. Sequences were obtained from blood. The receptors were gathered from an older woman in good health.

The chain employs TRBV30 and TRBJ1-1; D is unclear. This CDR3 spans 12 amino acids. V lost 0 bases and J 3 bases, leaving 5 bases between the germline ends. Germline loops: CDR1 GTSNPN, CDR2 SVGIG (reference sequence). The CDR3, as DNA: TGTGCCTGGAGTGTCCAGGACACTGAAGCTTTCTTT. Amino acids: CAWSVQDTEAFF. Combining the CDR3 with reference TRBV30 and TRBJ1-1 gives the whole variable domain SQTIHQWPATLVQPVGSPLSLECTVEGTSNPNLYWYRQAAGRGLQLLFYSVGIGQISSEVPQNLSASRPQDRQFILSSKKLLLSDSGFYLCAWSVQDTEAFFGQGTRLTVV.

The CDR3 sequence is CASSIVQGMNNEQFF. CDR3 nucleotides: TGTGCCAGTAGTATAGTACAGGGAATGAACAATGAGCAGTTCTTC. The gene calls are TRBV19 and TRBJ2-1; TRBD1 might be the D (6 bases). CDR1 is LNHDA and CDR2 is SQIVND in the germline V gene (reference sequence). The CDR3 spans 15 residues. The germline V and J ends were trimmed by 1 base and 5 bases, with 12 bases remaining between them.

The V gene is TRBV12-3 or TRBV12-4, the J gene TRBJ1-2; D is possibly TRBD1 (6 bases). The CDR3 loop spans 12 amino acids. The V and J ends lost 0 bases and 8 bases respectively, with 7 bases between them. As DNA, the CDR3 is TGTGCCAGCAGTTTAGCCGGGGGCGGCTACACCTTC. This gives the protein CASSLAGGGYTF.

This clone was picked up one time. This chain links TRBV28 with TRBJ2-7; TRBD2 might be the D (7 bases). From germline, CDR1 is MDHEN and CDR2 SYDVKM. There are 15 residues in the CDR3. V was cut by 6 bases and J by 4 bases, with 19 bases left in between. Here the CDR3 DNA reads TGTGCCAGCAGCCAACCGATGGGGGGGGCATACGAGCAGTACTTC. Encoded protein: CASSQPMGGAYEQYF.

The gene calls are TRBV2 and TRBJ1-6; D is unresolved. The CDR3 is 15 residues long. V was clipped by 6 bases and J by 3 bases, with 12 bases between them. Germline CDR1 SNHLY, CDR2 FYNNEI. This CDR3 is CASRDVRDYNSPLHF. For the CDR3, the DNA is TGTGCCAGCAGGGACGTTCGGGACTATAATTCACCCCTCCACTTT.

In this sample, this clone turned up once. CDR3: CSASTREVAEAFF. CDR3 in DNA: TGCAGTGCGAGTACCAGGGAGGTGGCTGAAGCTTTCTTT. The rearrangement links TRBV20-1 to TRBJ1-1; D may be TRBD1 (5 bases). Deletions cut 6 bases from V and 6 bases from J, with 17 bases between. Germline V gene sequence: CDR1 DFQATT, CDR2 SNEGSKA (reference sequence). The CDR3 sequence is 13 residues long.

This chain uses TRBV5-6 with TRBJ2-7, with a weak D call TRBD1 (5 bases). The V end lost 4 bases, the J end lost 3 bases, and 20 bases lay between the germline ends. This CDR3 is built from 16 residues. CDR1 SGHDT and CDR2 YYEEEE come from the germline V gene. CDR3 nucleotides: TGTGCCAGCAGCCCAAAGGACAAAGTCTTAAGCTACGAGCAGTACTTC. It encodes CASSPKDKVLSYEQYF.

The rearrangement uses TRBV24-1 and TRBJ2-2, with 7 bases aligning to TRBD1. The J segment lost 7 bases and the V segment lost 5 bases, leaving 9 bases of the junction unmatched. The CDR3 loop spans 15 amino acids. Germline V CDR1 and CDR2: KGHDR, SFDVKD. The DNA of the CDR3 is TGTGCCACCAGTGCCCCCGAGACAGGGAACGGGGAGCTGTTTTTT. Translated: CATSAPETGNGELFF.

The V and J genes are TRBV5-1 and TRBJ1-2, with TRBD1 identical over 9 bases. Germline V gene lookup returns CDR1 SGHRS and CDR2 YFSETQ. The junction had 9 bases not matched to a gene; V was cut back by 0 bases and J by 0 bases. The CDR3 runs to 18 residues. The CDR3: CASSLVGDRDFTNYGYTF. The CDR3 nucleotides are TGCGCCAGCAGCTTGGTCGGGGACAGGGACTTCACTAACTATGGCTACACCTTC.

A few counts support this clone. V usage is TRBV6-5 and J usage is TRBJ1-2, with D unclear. The V end was cut by 0 bases, the J end by 0 bases, with 8 bases between. The germline gives CDR1 MNHEY, CDR2 SVGAGI. This CDR3 is 15 amino acids long. This CDR3 reads CASSYSASSNYGYTF. The CDR3 region has the DNA TGTGCCAGCAGTTACTCGGCCAGTTCTAACTATGGCTACACCTTC.

CDR3 sequence (DNA): TGTGCCAGCTCACCCTCTGGACTAGCGGGAAATGAGCAGTTCTTC. Protein sequence: CASSPSGLAGNEQFF. The chain recombines TRBV18 with TRBJ2-1; 12 positions match TRBD2. The germline CDR1 and CDR2 sequences are KGHSH and LQKENI. V lost 3 bases and J lost 7; bases outside the gene matches: 4. The CDR3 spans 15 residues.

The chain combines TRBV6-2 or TRBV6-3 with TRBJ1-5; possibly TRBD1 for D (5 bases). The germline V gene has CDR1 MNHEY and CDR2 SVGEGT. Trimming took off 7 bases at V and 4 bases at J, with 14 bases between the two ends. The CDR3 length is 14 residues. CDR3 in amino acids: CASNPGLWNQPQHF. CDR3 nucleotides: TGTGCCAGCAACCCGGGACTATGGAATCAGCCCCAGCATTTT.